The 2 T cell receptor beta chains given below trace back to one sample, sequenced in a study of glioma-infiltrating T cells. Using RNA template, CDR3s of TCR alpha and beta were amplified with iRepertoire arm-PCR. MiXCR was run by TCRdb on the multiplex PCR reads, yielding one entry per CDR3 protein. The table shows around 170,000 distinct CDR3 sequences, with around 45% occurring only once. The sample consisted of glioma tissue, nonneoplastic brain tissue, or PBMCs (not recorded which). These receptors originate from a human donor with low-grade glioma or glioblastoma, undergoing nonglioma brain surgery, or in good health (not recorded which).

This clonotype is a singleton in its sample. This may come from a read error, since a much larger clone is one base off. The rearrangement uses TRBV3-1 and TRBJ2-7, with D unclear. Germline CDR1 and CDR2: LGHDT and YNNKEL (reference sequence). The length of the CDR3 is 14 residues. The CDR3 DNA follows: TGTGCCAGGAGCCAAGATCGGACGAGGTACGAGCAGTACTTC. Residues: CARSQDRTRYEQYF.

The chain has TRBV7-2 and TRBJ2-1; D is ambiguous. Germline CDR1 SGHTA, CDR2 FQGNSA. Trimming removed 7 bases from V and 12 bases from J, with 25 bases in between. The CDR3 runs to 15 residues. The DNA for the CDR3 is TGTGCCAGCATCCCGACTTACACAATTTTCTACGGGCAGTTCTTC. Encoded protein: CASIPTYTIFYGQFF.